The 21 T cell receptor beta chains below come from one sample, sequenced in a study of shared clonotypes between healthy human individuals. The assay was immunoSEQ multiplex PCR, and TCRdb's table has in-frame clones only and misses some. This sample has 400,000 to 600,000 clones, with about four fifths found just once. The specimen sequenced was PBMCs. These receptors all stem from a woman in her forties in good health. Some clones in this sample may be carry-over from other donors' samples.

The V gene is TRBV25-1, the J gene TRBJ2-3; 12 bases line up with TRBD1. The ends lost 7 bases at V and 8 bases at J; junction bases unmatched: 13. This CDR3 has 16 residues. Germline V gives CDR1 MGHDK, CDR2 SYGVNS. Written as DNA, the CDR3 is TGTGCCAGCACCTCGGGACAGGGGGCTAGTATAGGTACGCAGTATTTT. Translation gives CASTSGQGASIGTQYF. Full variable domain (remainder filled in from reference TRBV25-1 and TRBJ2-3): EADIYQTPRYLVIGTGKKITLECSQTMGHDKMYWYQQDPGMELHLIHYSYGVNSTEKGDLSSESTVSRIRTEHFPLTLESARPSHTSQYLCASTSGQGASIGTQYFGPGTRLTVL.

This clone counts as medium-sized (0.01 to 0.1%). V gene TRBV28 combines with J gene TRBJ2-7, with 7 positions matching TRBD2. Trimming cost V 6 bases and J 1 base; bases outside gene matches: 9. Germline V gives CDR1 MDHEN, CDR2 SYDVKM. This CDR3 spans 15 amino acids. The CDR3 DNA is TGTGCCAGCAGCGGACTAGGATGGGTTTCCTACGAGCAGTACTTC. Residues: CASSGLGWVSYEQYF.

CDR3 in amino acids: CASSPMGQLSTEAFF. CDR3 coding DNA: TGTGCCAGCTCACCAATGGGACAGCTGAGCACTGAAGCTTTCTTT. V usage is TRBV18 and J usage is TRBJ1-1, with 7 bases lining up with TRBD1. J was trimmed by 4 bases and V by 2 bases; bases with no gene match: 7. The CDR3 contains 15 residues. Germline assignment: CDR1 KGHSH and CDR2 LQKENI. Full variable domain (rest looked up from reference TRBV18 and TRBJ1-1): NAGVMQNPRHLVRRRGQEARLRCSPMKGHSHVYWYRQLPEEGLKFMVYLQKENIIDESGMPKERFSAEFPKEGPSILRIQQVVRGDSAAYFCASSPMGQLSTEAFFGQGTRLTVV.

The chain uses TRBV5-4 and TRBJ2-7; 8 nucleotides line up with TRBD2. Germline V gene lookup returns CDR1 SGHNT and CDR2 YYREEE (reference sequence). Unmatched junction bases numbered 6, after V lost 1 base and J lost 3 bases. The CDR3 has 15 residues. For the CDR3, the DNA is TGTGCCAGCAGCTTGTTTCCTAGCGGGCTCTACGAGCAGTACTTC. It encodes CASSLFPSGLYEQYF.

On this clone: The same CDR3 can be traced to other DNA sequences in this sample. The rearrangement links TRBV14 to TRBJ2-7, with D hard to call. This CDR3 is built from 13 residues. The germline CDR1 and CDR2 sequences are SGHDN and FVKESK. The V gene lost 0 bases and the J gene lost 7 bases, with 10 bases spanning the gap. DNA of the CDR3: TGTGCCAGCAGCCAAGATTTGGGTTATGAGCAGTACTTC. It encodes CASSQDLGYEQYF.

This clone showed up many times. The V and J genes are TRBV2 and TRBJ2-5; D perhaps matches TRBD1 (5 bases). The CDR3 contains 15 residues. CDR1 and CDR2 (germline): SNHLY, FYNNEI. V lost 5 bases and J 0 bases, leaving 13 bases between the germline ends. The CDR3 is CASSWSAGNQETQYF. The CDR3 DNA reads TGTGCCAGCAGTTGGAGTGCAGGGAACCAAGAGACCCAGTACTTC.

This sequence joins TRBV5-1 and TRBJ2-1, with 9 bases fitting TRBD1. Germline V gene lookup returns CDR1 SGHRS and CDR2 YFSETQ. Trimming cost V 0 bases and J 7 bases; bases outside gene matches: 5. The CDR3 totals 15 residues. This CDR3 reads CASSLGTGDWNEQFF. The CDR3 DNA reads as TGCGCCAGCAGCTTGGGGACAGGGGATTGGAATGAGCAGTTCTTC.

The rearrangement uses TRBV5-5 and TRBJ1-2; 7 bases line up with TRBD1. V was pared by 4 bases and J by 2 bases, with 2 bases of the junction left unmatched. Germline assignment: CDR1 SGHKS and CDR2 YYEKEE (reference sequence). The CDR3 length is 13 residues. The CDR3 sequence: CASSLGQNYGYTF. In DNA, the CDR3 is TGTGCCAGCAGCCTGGGACAGAACTATGGCTACACCTTC.

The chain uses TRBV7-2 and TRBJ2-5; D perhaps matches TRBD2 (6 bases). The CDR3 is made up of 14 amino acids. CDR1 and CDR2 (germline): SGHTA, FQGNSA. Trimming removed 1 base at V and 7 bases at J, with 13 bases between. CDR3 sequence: CASSLGPTGGTQYF. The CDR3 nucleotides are TGTGCCAGCAGCTTAGGACCTACCGGGGGGACCCAGTACTTC.

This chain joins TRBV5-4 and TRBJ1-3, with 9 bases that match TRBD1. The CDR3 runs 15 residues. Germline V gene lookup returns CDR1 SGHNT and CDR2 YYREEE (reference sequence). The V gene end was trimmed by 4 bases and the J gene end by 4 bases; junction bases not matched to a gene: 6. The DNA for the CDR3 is TGTGCCAGCAGCCCCCGGACAGGGGCGGGAAACACCATATATTTT. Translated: CASSPRTGAGNTIYF.

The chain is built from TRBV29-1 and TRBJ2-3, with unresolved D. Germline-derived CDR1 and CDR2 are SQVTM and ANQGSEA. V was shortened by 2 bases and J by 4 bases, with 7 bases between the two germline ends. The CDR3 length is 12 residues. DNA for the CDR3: TGCAGCGTTGAAATAGGGCCAGATACGCAGTATTTT. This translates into CSVEIGPDTQYF.

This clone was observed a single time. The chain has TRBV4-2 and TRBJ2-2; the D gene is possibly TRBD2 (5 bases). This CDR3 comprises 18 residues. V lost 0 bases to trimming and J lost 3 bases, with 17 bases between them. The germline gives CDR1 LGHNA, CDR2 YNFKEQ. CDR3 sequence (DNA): TGTGCCAGCAGCCAAGAGCCGATTGGAGCGGCCGACACCGGGGAGCTGTTTTTT. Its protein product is CASSQEPIGAADTGELFF.

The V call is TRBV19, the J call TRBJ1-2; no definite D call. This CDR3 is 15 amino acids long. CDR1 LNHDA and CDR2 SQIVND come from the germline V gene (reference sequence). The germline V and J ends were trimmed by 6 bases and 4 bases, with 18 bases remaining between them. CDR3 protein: CASRSLIPLTYGYTF. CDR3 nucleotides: TGTGCCAGTAGATCTTTGATCCCCCTGACCTATGGCTACACCTTC.

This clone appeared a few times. In DNA form, the CDR3 reads TGTGCCAGCAGCCCTAGCGGACGCACAGATACGCAGTATTTT. It encodes CASSPSGRTDTQYF. The genes are TRBV7-2 and TRBJ2-3, with 7 positions matching TRBD2. Germline loops: CDR1 SGHTA, CDR2 FQGNSA. Trimming at V came to 5 bases and at J to 1 base, leaving 3 bases not matched to a gene. The CDR3 loop spans 14 amino acids.

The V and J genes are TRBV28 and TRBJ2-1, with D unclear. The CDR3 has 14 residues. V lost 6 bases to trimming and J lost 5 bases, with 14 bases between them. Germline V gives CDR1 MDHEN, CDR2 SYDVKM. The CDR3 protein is CASSLGYSNNEQFF. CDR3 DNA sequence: TGTGCCAGCAGCCTCGGATACAGTAACAATGAGCAGTTCTTC.

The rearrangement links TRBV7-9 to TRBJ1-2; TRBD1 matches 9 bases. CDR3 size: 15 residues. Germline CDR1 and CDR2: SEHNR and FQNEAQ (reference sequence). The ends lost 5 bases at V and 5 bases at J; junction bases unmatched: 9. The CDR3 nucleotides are TGTGCCAGCAGCCCTCACAGGGGGCGCGAGTATGGCTACACCTTC. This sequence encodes CASSPHRGREYGYTF.

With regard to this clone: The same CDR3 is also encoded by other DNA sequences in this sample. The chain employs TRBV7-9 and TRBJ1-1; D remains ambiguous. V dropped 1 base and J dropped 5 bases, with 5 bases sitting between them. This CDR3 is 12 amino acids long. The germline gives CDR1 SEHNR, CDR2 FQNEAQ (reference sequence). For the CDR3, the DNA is TGTGCCAGCAGCTTAGGATCGACTGAAGCTTTCTTT. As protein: CASSLGSTEAFF. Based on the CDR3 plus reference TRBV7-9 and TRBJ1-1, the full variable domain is DTGVSQNPRHKITKRGQNVTFRCDPISEHNRLYWYRQTLGQGPEFLTYFQNEAQLEKSRLLSDRFSAERPKGSFSTLEIQRTEQGDSAMYLCASSLGSTEAFFGQGTRLTVV.

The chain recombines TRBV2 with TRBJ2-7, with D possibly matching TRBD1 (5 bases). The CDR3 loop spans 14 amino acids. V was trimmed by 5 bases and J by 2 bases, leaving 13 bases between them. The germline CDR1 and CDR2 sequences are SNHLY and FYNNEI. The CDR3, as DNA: TGTGCCAGCAGTCCCACTCAGGGTACCTACGAGCAGTACTTC. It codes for CASSPTQGTYEQYF.

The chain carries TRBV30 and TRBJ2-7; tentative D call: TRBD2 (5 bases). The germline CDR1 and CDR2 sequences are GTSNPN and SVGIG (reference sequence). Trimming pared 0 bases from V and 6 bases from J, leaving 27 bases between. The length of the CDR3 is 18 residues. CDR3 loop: CAWSVISTSRWDVLEQYF. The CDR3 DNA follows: TGTGCCTGGAGTGTAATCTCTACTAGTCGGTGGGATGTCCTCGAGCAGTACTTC.

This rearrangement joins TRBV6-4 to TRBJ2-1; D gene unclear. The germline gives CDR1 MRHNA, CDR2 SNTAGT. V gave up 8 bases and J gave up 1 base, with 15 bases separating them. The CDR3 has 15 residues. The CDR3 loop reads CASSSLPASYNEQFF. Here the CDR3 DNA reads TGTGCCAGCTCGAGCCTACCCGCTTCCTACAATGAGCAGTTCTTC.

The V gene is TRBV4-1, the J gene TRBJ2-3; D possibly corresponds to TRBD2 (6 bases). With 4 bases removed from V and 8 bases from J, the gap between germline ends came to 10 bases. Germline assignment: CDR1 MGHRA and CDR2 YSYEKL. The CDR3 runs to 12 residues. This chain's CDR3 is CASSRGGSTQYF. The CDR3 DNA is TGCGCCAGCAGCCGCGGAGGGAGTACGCAGTATTTT.